This is a list of T cell receptor beta chains from one sample in a study of T cell responses to AZD1222 COVID-19 vaccine. TCRdb's copy holds only in-frame clones and misses some; the assay was immunoSEQ multiplex PCR. The sample records approximately 100,000 clones, approximately 90% being singletons. Source: peripheral blood, taken on day 0 of AZD1222 vaccination. These receptors all stem from an adult in good health. The CDR3 runs from the conserved cysteine through the conserved F or W. D genes are given only for firm matches.

v_call	d_call	j_call	cdr3_aa	cdr3_nt
TRBV7-8	-	TRBJ1-1	CASSLDGPKSEAFF	TGTGCCAGCAGCTTAGACGGGCCAAAGAGTGAAGCTTTCTTT
TRBV6-5	TRBD1	TRBJ1-1	CASSYRQGANTEAFF	TGTGCCAGCAGTTATAGACAGGGGGCTAATACTGAAGCTTTCTTT
TRBV6-5	-	TRBJ1-3	CASSYFSGNTIYF	TGTGCCAGCAGTTACTTTTCTGGAAACACCATATATTTT
TRBV7-6	TRBD2	TRBJ2-1	CASSARTSSYNEQFF	TGTGCCAGCAGCGCCCGGACTAGCTCCTACAATGAGCAGTTCTTC
TRBV18	-	TRBJ1-5	CASSPNVYGTQPQHF	TGTGCCAGCTCACCAAATGTTTACGGGACCCAGCCCCAGCATTTT
TRBV6-1	-	TRBJ1-4	CASSEIGYREEEKLFF	TGTGCCAGCAGCGAAATAGGGTACAGGGAAGAAGAAAAACTGTTTTTT
TRBV5-1	-	TRBJ2-1	CASSIGGSSYNEQFF	TGCGCCAGCAGTATAGGGGGGAGCTCCTACAATGAGCAGTTCTTC
TRBV5-6	-	TRBJ2-1	CASLREFTNEQFF	TGTGCCAGCCTCAGGGAGTTCACGAATGAGCAGTTCTTC
TRBV10-3	TRBD1	TRBJ1-2	CAISEFRTGTGNHGYTF	TGTGCCATCAGTGAGTTTCGGACTGGGACAGGGAACCATGGCTACACCTTC
TRBV6-5	TRBD1	TRBJ2-7	CASSYAGQGGYEQYF	TGTGCCAGCAGTTACGCTGGACAGGGGGGGTACGAGCAGTACTTC